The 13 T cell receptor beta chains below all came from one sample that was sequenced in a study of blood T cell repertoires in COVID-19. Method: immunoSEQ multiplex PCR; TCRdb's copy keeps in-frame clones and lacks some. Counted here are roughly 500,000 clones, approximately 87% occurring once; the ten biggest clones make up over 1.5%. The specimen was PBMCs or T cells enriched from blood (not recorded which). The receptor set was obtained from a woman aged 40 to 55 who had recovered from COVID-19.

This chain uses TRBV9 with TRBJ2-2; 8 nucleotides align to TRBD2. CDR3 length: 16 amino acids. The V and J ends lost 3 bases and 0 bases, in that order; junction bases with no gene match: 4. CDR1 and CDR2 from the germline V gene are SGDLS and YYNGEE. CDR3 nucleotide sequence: TGTGCCAGCAGCGGAAGCGGGAGAGCGAACACCGGGGAGCTGTTTTTT. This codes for CASSGSGRANTGELFF.

The CDR3 DNA reads TGTGCCAGCAGCTTGCTAACAGGGGGCTTGAACACTGAAGCTTTCTTT. Translating it yields CASSLLTGGLNTEAFF. The chain uses TRBV7-2 and TRBJ1-1; 9 bases align to TRBD1. CDR3 length: 16 residues. The V gene end was trimmed by 3 bases and the J gene end by 0 bases; junction bases not matched to a gene: 5. The germline CDR1 and CDR2 sequences are SGHTA and FQGNSA.

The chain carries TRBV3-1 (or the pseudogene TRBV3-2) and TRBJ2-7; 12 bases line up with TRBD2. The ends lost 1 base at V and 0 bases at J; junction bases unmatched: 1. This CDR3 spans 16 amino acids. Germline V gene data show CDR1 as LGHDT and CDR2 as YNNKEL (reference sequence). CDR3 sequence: CASSQGTSGTSYEQYF. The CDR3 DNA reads TGTGCCAGCAGCCAAGGGACTAGCGGGACCTCCTACGAGCAGTACTTC.

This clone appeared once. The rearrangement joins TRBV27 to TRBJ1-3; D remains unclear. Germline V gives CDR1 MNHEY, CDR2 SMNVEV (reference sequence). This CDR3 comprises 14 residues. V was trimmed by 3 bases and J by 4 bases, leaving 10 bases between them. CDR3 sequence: CASSLLGSGNTIYF. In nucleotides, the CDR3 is TGTGCCAGCAGTTTGCTAGGGAGCGGAAACACCATATATTTT.

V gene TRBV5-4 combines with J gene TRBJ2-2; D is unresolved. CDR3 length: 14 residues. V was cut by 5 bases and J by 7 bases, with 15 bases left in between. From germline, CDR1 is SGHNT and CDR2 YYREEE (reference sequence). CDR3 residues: CASSYRMPGGELFF. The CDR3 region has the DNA TGTGCCAGCAGTTATCGAATGCCCGGCGGGGAGCTGTTTTTT.

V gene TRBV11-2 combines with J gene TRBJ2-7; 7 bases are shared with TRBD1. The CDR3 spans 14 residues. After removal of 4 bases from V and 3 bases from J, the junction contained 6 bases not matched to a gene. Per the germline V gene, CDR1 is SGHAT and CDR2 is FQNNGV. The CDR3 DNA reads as TGTGCCAGCAGCTACCGGGACAGCTACTACGAGCAGTACTTC. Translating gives CASSYRDSYYEQYF.

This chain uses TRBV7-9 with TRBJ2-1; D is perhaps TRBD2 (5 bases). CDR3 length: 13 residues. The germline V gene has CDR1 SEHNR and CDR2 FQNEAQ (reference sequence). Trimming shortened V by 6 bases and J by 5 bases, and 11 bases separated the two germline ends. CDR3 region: CASRGTEDNEQFF. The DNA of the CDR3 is TGTGCCAGCAGAGGAACGGAGGACAATGAGCAGTTCTTC.

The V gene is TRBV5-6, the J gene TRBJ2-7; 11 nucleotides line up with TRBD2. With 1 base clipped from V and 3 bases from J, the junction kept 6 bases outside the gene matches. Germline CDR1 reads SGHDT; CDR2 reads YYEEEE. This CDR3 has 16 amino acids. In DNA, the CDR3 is TGTGCCAGCAGCTTGTCGACTAGCGGGGTAGTCTACGAGCAGTACTTC. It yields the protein CASSLSTSGVVYEQYF.

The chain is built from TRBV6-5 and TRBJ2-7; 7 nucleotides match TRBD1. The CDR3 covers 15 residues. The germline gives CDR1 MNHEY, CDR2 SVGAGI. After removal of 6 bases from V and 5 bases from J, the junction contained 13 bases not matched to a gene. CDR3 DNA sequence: TGTGCCAGCAGCCTACGTACAGGGGTGAGCCACGAGCAGTACTTC. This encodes CASSLRTGVSHEQYF.

As DNA, the CDR3 is TGTGCCAGTAGGACTAGCGGGACCCAAGAGACCCAGTACTTC. Translation gives CASRTSGTQETQYF. The V call is TRBV19, the J call TRBJ2-5; 11 bases fit TRBD2. CDR1 LNHDA and CDR2 SQIVND come from the germline V gene (reference sequence). The CDR3 is 14 amino acids. V was pared by 6 bases and J by 1 base, with 1 base of the junction left unmatched.

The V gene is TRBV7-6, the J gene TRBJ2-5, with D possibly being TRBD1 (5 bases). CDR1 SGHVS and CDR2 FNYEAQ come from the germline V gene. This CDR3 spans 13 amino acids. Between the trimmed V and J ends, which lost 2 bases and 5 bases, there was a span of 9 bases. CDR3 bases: TGTGCCAGCAGCTTAATGGGGCCCGAGACCCAGTACTTC. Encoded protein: CASSLMGPETQYF.

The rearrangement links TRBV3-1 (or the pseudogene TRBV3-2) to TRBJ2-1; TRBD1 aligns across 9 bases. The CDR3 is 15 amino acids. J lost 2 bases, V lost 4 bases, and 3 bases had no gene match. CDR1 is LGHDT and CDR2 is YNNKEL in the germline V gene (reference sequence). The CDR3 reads CASSPGQGTYNEQFF. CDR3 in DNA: TGTGCCAGCAGCCCCGGACAGGGGACCTACAATGAGCAGTTCTTC.

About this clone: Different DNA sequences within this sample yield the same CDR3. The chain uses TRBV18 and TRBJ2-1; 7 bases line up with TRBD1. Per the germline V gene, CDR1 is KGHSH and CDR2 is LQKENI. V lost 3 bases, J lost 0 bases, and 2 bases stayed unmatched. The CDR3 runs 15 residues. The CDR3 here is CASSPGQSSYNEQFF. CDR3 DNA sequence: TGTGCCAGCTCACCGGGACAGAGCTCCTACAATGAGCAGTTCTTC.